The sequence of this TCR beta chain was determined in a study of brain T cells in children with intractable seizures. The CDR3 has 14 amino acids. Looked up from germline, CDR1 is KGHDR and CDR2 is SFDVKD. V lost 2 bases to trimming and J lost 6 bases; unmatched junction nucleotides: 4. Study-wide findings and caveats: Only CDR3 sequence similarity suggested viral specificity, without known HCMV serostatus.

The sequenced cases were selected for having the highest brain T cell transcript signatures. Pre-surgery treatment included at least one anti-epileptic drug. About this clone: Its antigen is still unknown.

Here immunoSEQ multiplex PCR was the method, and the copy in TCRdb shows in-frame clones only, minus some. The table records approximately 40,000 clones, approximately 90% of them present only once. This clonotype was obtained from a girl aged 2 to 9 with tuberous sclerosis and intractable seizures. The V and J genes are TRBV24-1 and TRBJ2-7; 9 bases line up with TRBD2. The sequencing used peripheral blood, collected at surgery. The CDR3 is CATSDSRGGTEQYF. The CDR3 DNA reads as TGTGCCACCAGTGATTCGCGGGGGGGCACCGAGCAGTACTTC.